This T cell receptor (beta chain) was observed in a study of T-cell memory formation after mild COVID-19. At least ten counts were recorded for this clonotype. Its target is unknown. Study-wide results and limits: What remained unconfirmed was the SARS-CoV-2 specificity of second-wave clones peaking on day 37. Of the contracting clones, CD4+ ones lay mainly in CM and EM, and CD8+ ones in EMRA.

Researchers used 5'RACE with constant-segment primers to make TCR alpha and TCR beta cDNA libraries that carry sample barcodes and UMIs. TCRdb itself ran the 5' RACE reads through MiXCR, one entry per CDR3 protein. The sample lists about 14,000 distinct CDR3 sequences; 12% were seen once. The sequence was collected from an adult woman who had mild COVID-19 (a few samples of this study predate the infection). Cell type and time point are not known. The sequenced sample consisted of PBMCs or a T cell subset sorted from them (not recorded which).

CDR3 DNA sequence: TGTGCCAGTAGCTATAGAGGCCGGGCAGGGGCTAGAATCACTGAAGCTTTCTTT. Translating it yields CASSYRGRAGARITEAFF. This chain links TRBV19 with TRBJ1-1, with D possibly matching TRBD1 (6 bases). The germline V gene has CDR1 LNHDA and CDR2 SQIVND (reference sequence). CDR3 length: 18 residues. V dropped 6 bases and J dropped 4 bases, with 27 bases sitting between them.